The 10 T cell receptor beta chains listed next were all sequenced from one sample in a study of radiotherapy plus CTLA-4 blockade in lung cancer. Assay: immunoSEQ multiplex PCR; the TCRdb copy retains only in-frame clones and omits some. The sample lists 90,000 to 100,000 clones, 80% to 90% occurring once. The input for sequencing was peripheral blood, taken from a patient treated with radiotherapy plus ipilimumab. The receptors shown here come from a human donor with non-small cell lung cancer that progressed on radiotherapy plus ipilimumab.

The chain employs TRBV11-2 and TRBJ2-7, with TRBD1 identical over 7 bases. The CDR3 totals 14 residues. V lost 5 bases, J lost 6 bases, and 10 bases stayed unmatched. CDR1 and CDR2 from the germline V gene are SGHAT and FQNNGV. The CDR3 sequence is CASSPRGGEAEQYF. The CDR3 coding sequence is TGTGCCAGCAGCCCACGAGGGGGCGAGGCCGAGCAGTACTTC.

V and J are TRBV1 and TRBJ1-5; the table's D gene call, TRBD1, was not cross checked with the DNA. TRBV1 is flagged as a pseudogene. This CDR3 spans 14 amino acids. CDR3 loop: CTSSQGSQHQPQHF. The CDR3, as DNA: TGCACCAGCAGCCAGGGCAGCCAACATCAGCCCCAGCATTTT.

The rearrangement uses TRBV6-6 and TRBJ2-3; D remains unclear. The CDR3 is made up of 14 amino acids. Deletions cut 2 bases from V and 4 bases from J, with 10 bases between. Germline V gene sequence: CDR1 MNHNY, CDR2 SVGAGI (reference sequence). CDR3 bases: TGTGCCAGCAGTTACAGGCAGACTTCAGATACGCAGTATTTT. Translating gives CASSYRQTSDTQYF.

The genes are TRBV5-4 and TRBJ2-5; TRBD1 or TRBD2 may be the D gene (7 bases each). The CDR3 covers 17 residues. The V and J ends lost 4 bases and 0 bases respectively, with 19 bases between them. Germline CDR1 SGHNT, CDR2 YYREEE (reference sequence). CDR3 nucleotide sequence: TGTGCCAGCAGCCCAAAATCAGGGGGGGGGTACCAAGAGACCCAGTACTTC. This translates into CASSPKSGGGYQETQYF.

The chain combines TRBV7-2 with TRBJ1-5; D may be TRBD1 (5 bases). The CDR3 has 15 residues. Germline assignment: CDR1 SGHTA and CDR2 FQGNSA. The ends were cut back, 5 bases at V and 0 bases at J, with 11 bases in the middle. The chain's CDR3 is CASSTQGSSNQPQHF. The CDR3 region has the DNA TGTGCCAGCAGCACCCAGGGTTCTAGCAATCAGCCCCAGCATTTT. Looking up the rest from reference TRBV7-2 and TRBJ1-5 gives the full variable domain: GAGVSQSPSNKVTEKGKDVELRCDPISGHTALYWYRQSLGQGLEFLIYFQGNSAPDKSGLPSDRFSAERTGGSVSTLTIQRTQQEDSAVYLCASSTQGSSNQPQHFGDGTRLSIL.

The V gene is TRBV5-6, the J gene TRBJ1-2; 7 nucleotides align to TRBD1. CDR3 size: 14 residues. Germline CDR1 and CDR2: SGHDT and YYEEEE. Losses at the gene ends were 4 bases for V and 4 bases for J; bases not matched to a gene: 7. As DNA, the CDR3 is TGTGCCAGCAGCCCAAGACAGGGACTCTATGGCTACACCTTC. Amino acids: CASSPRQGLYGYTF. The whole variable domain, filled in from reference TRBV5-6 and TRBJ1-2, reads DAGVTQSPTHLIKTRGQQVTLRCSPKSGHDTVSWYQQALGQGPQFIFQYYEEEERQRGNFPDRFSGHQFPNYSSELNVNALLLGDSALYLCASSPRQGLYGYTFGSGTRLTVV.

The rearrangement joins TRBV5-4 to TRBJ1-1, with D maybe TRBD1 (6 bases). CDR1 SGHNT and CDR2 YYREEE come from the germline V gene (reference sequence). This CDR3 is built from 14 residues. V lost 4 bases and J 0 bases, leaving 10 bases between the germline ends. The CDR3 here is CASSITGLNTEAFF. CDR3 sequence (DNA): TGTGCCAGCAGCATTACAGGGCTGAACACTGAAGCTTTCTTT.

The rearrangement uses TRBV5-5 and TRBJ2-2; D uncertain. The CDR3 consists of 16 residues. The ends were cut back, 0 bases at V and 4 bases at J, with 13 bases in the middle. Germline V gene sequence: CDR1 SGHKS, CDR2 YYEKEE (reference sequence). CDR3 sequence reads: CASSLADPQFTGELFF. The DNA for the CDR3 is TGTGCCAGCAGCTTGGCGGATCCCCAATTCACCGGGGAGCTGTTTTTT. The full variable domain, its missing parts supplied by reference TRBV5-5 and TRBJ2-2, is DAGVTQSPTHLIKTRGQQVTLRCSPISGHKSVSWYQQVLGQGPQFIFQYYEKEERGRGNFPDRFSARQFPNYSSELNVNALLLGDSALYLCASSLADPQFTGELFFGEGSRLTVL.

The chain recombines TRBV19 with TRBJ2-5; D is possibly TRBD2 (5 bases). This CDR3 has 14 residues. Germline V lookup: CDR1 LNHDA, CDR2 SQIVND (reference sequence). The V and J ends lost 6 bases and 2 bases respectively, with 13 bases between them. DNA of the CDR3: TGTGCCAGTAGCACACTCGGGGTACAAGAGACCCAGTACTTC. Amino acids: CASSTLGVQETQYF.

The chain is built from TRBV10-2 and TRBJ2-2; TRBD2 aligns across 14 bases. The V gene end was trimmed by 6 bases and the J gene end by 5 bases; junction bases not matched to a gene: 5. The V gene's germline CDR1 is WSHSY and CDR2 SAAADI. CDR3 size: 16 residues. The CDR3 DNA follows: TGCGCCAGCAGGGGACTAGCGGGAGTCGGGACCGGGGAGCTGTTTTTT. Encoded protein: CASRGLAGVGTGELFF.